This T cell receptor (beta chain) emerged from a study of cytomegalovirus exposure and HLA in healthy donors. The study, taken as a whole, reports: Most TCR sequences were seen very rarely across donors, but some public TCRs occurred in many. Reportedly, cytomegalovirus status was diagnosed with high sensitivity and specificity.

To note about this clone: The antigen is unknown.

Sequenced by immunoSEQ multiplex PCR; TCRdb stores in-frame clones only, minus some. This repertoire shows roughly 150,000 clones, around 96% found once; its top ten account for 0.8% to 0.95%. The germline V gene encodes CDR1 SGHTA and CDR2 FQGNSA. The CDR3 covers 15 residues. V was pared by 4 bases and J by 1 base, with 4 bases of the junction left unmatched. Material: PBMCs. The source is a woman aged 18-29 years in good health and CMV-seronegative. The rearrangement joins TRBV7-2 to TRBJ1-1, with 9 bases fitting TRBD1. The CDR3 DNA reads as TGTGCCAGCAGCTCGCGGGACAGGGAGAACACTGAAGCTTTCTTT. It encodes CASSSRDRENTEAFF.